The 24 T cell receptor beta chains below come from one sample, sequenced in a study of shared T cell receptors in the human thymus. Sequenced by immunoSEQ multiplex PCR; TCRdb stores in-frame clones only, minus some. Among 540,000 or so clones, about 80% were seen once, and the ten largest hold about 0.013%. A further study also used this sample, focusing on human thymus T cells.

The sample comprised thymocytes. These receptors were collected from a boy younger than two with a congenital heart defect.

V is TRBV10-3 and J is TRBJ2-5; D uncertain. This CDR3 contains 14 residues. The V and J ends lost 3 bases and 7 bases respectively, with 15 bases between them. CDR1 is ENHRY and CDR2 is SYGVKD in the germline V gene. CDR3 DNA sequence: TGTGCCATCAGTGAAAAGGCCCTAGGCGGGACCCAGTACTTC. This translates into CAISEKALGGTQYF.

The chain is built from TRBV27 and TRBJ1-2; 9 bases match TRBD1. Germline values: CDR1 MNHEY, CDR2 SMNVEV (reference sequence). The V gene end was trimmed by 5 bases and the J gene end by 4 bases; junction bases not matched to a gene: 5. The CDR3 covers 14 residues. The CDR3 DNA sequence: TGTGCCAGCAGTCCCCGGGGACAGGGCTATGGCTACACCTTC. Translation: CASSPRGQGYGYTF.

This clone has a single count. The chain has TRBV28 and TRBJ2-6; weak D call: TRBD1 (6 bases). CDR1 is MDHEN, CDR2 SYDVKM, per germline. V was cut by 3 bases and J by 1 base, with 10 bases left in between. The CDR3 totals 16 residues. The CDR3 loop is CASSFLTGSGANVLTF. The DNA for the CDR3 is TGTGCCAGCAGTTTCCTAACAGGGTCTGGGGCCAACGTCCTGACTTTC.

This chain joins TRBV4-3 and TRBJ2-1, with TRBD2 matching 10 bases. The CDR3 loop spans 15 amino acids. V gave up 4 bases and J gave up 2 bases; unmatched junction bases: 2. The germline CDR1 and CDR2 sequences are LGHNA and YSLEER. CDR3 region: CASSRGLAAYNEQFF. The CDR3 bases are TGCGCCAGCAGCCGAGGACTAGCGGCCTACAATGAGCAGTTCTTC.

The CDR3 protein is CASSPKRGGRGNQPQHF. In nucleotides, the CDR3 is TGTGCCAGCAGCCCAAAGAGGGGGGGTCGTGGCAATCAGCCCCAGCATTTT. The chain has TRBV21-1 and TRBJ1-5. TRBV21-1 is a pseudogene. This CDR3 is 17 amino acids long.

This chain links TRBV10-3 with TRBJ1-2, with TRBD1 as a possible D gene (6 bases). V lost 6 bases, J lost 5 bases, and 16 bases lay in between. The CDR3 has 14 amino acids. Per germline, CDR1 ENHRY and CDR2 SYGVKD. CDR3 nucleotide sequence: TGTGCCATCAGGGACAGCAAACCCCTGTATGGCTACACCTTC. Protein sequence: CAIRDSKPLYGYTF.

On this clone: This specimen includes other DNA sequences encoding the same CDR3. The chain is built from TRBV6-5 and TRBJ2-7; D possibly corresponds to TRBD2 (6 bases). This CDR3 comprises 15 residues. Trimming pared 2 bases from V and 2 bases from J, leaving 13 bases between. Looked up from germline, CDR1 is MNHEY and CDR2 is SVGAGI. In nucleotides, the CDR3 is TGTGCCAGCAGTTACGGAGGGGTCCCACCCTACGAGCAGTACTTC. It is translated as CASSYGGVPPYEQYF.

This clone is a singleton in its sample. The rearrangement joins TRBV14 to TRBJ2-3; 11 bases fit TRBD2. The germline CDR1 and CDR2 sequences are SGHDN and FVKESK. With 0 bases clipped from V and 4 bases from J, the junction kept 9 bases outside the gene matches. This CDR3 is built from 18 residues. The CDR3 DNA sequence: TGTGCCAGCAGCCAAGATGGAACTCTAGCGGGAGGCTCAGATACGCAGTATTTT. Translated, it gives CASSQDGTLAGGSDTQYF.

The chain recombines TRBV30 with TRBJ2-1, with TRBD2 matching over 13 bases. The trim removed 4 bases at V and 7 bases at J, leaving 10 bases unmatched. This CDR3 spans 16 amino acids. The germline V gene encodes CDR1 GTSNPN and CDR2 SVGIG (reference sequence). CDR3: CAWTVKLAGGKNEQFF. CDR3 nucleotide sequence: TGTGCCTGGACAGTCAAACTAGCGGGAGGGAAGAATGAGCAGTTCTTC.

V and J are TRBV5-1 and TRBJ1-5, with TRBD1 as a possible D gene (6 bases). With 0 bases removed from V and 6 bases from J, the gap between germline ends came to 10 bases. This CDR3 is 14 amino acids long. Germline values: CDR1 SGHRS, CDR2 YFSETQ. The CDR3 protein is CASSLGGRGQPQHF. As DNA, the CDR3 is TGCGCCAGCAGCTTGGGGGGCAGGGGTCAGCCCCAGCATTTT.

The chain carries TRBV6-1 and TRBJ2-7, with 7 bases that match TRBD1. Germline V gives CDR1 MNHNS, CDR2 SASEGT. The length of the CDR3 is 15 residues. Trimming cost V 0 bases and J 1 base; bases outside gene matches: 3. Written as DNA, the CDR3 is TGTGCCAGCAGTGAAGCCTGGACAGGTTCCTACGAGCAGTACTTC. Its protein is CASSEAWTGSYEQYF.

The V call is TRBV19, the J call TRBJ2-5; no firm D call. The CDR3 length is 13 residues. Germline CDR1 and CDR2: LNHDA and SQIVND (reference sequence). V was shortened by 1 base and J by 5 bases, with 8 bases between the two germline ends. CDR3 loop: CASSIGASETQYF. The CDR3 DNA reads TGTGCCAGTAGTATAGGGGCTTCGGAGACCCAGTACTTC. Looking up the rest from reference TRBV19 and TRBJ2-5 gives the full variable domain: DGGITQSPKYLFRKEGQNVTLSCEQNLNHDAMYWYRQDPGQGLRLIYYSQIVNDFQKGDIAEGYSVSREKKESFPLTVTSAQKNPTAFYLCASSIGASETQYFGPGTRLLVL.

This chain links TRBV2 with TRBJ2-7; tentatively, D is TRBD2 (5 bases). The CDR3 runs 13 residues. Trimming shortened V by 6 bases and J by 6 bases, and 15 bases separated the two germline ends. CDR1 is SNHLY, CDR2 FYNNEI, per germline. CDR3 region: CASRTGVPREQYF. The CDR3 DNA follows: TGTGCCAGCAGGACCGGGGTACCCCGCGAGCAGTACTTC.

The rearrangement uses TRBV29-1 and TRBJ1-2, with 8 bases aligning to TRBD1. CDR1 and CDR2 (germline): SQVTM, ANQGSEA. With V trimmed by 6 bases and J by 5 bases, 8 bases remained unmatched. The CDR3 is 13 residues long. CDR3 sequence reads: CSVIPDREYGYTF. The CDR3 DNA reads TGCAGCGTAATCCCGGACAGGGAATATGGCTACACCTTC.

V gene TRBV5-4 combines with J gene TRBJ2-7; TRBD1 might be the D (5 bases). The CDR3 is made up of 14 amino acids. Germline V CDR1 and CDR2: SGHNT, YYREEE (reference sequence). The V end was cut by 0 bases, the J end by 2 bases, with 9 bases between. CDR3: CASSLGAGTYEQYF. In DNA form, the CDR3 reads TGTGCCAGCAGCTTGGGGGCAGGGACCTACGAGCAGTACTTC.

The genes are TRBV28 and TRBJ1-2, with D possibly matching TRBD1 (5 bases). In germline, CDR1 is MDHEN, CDR2 SYDVKM. The CDR3 runs 13 residues. Between the trimmed V and J ends, which lost 11 bases and 2 bases, there was a span of 15 bases. Here the CDR3 reads CAESGPGNYGYTF. The CDR3 nucleotides are TGTGCCGAAAGTGGTCCAGGGAACTATGGCTACACCTTC.

The chain is built from TRBV5-1 and TRBJ1-1; 7 bases are a match to TRBD1. The CDR3 runs to 15 residues. Germline trimming cut 4 bases from V and 4 bases from J; bases unmatched to any gene: 10. Germline CDR1 and CDR2: SGHRS and YFSETQ. The CDR3 protein is CASSRRQGRGTEAFF. For the CDR3, the DNA is TGCGCCAGCAGCCGGAGACAGGGCAGGGGCACTGAAGCTTTCTTT.

The chain combines TRBV10-3 with TRBJ2-2; 14 nucleotides align to TRBD2. This CDR3 spans 16 amino acids. Germline CDR1 ENHRY, CDR2 SYGVKD. The V segment lost 5 bases and the J segment 4 bases; nucleotides outside the gene matches: 3. CDR3 sequence reads: CAISPGTSGSTGELFF. As DNA, the CDR3 is TGTGCCATCAGTCCCGGGACTAGCGGGAGCACCGGGGAGCTGTTTTTT.

The rearrangement joins TRBV4-3 to TRBJ2-3, with TRBD2 matching over 8 bases. The CDR3 runs 16 residues. CDR1 LGHNA and CDR2 YSLEER come from the germline V gene. V dropped 1 base and J dropped 2; count of bases not matched to a gene: 5. The chain's CDR3 is CASSQGVSGITDTQYF. The CDR3 DNA is TGCGCCAGCAGCCAAGGGGTTAGCGGGATCACAGATACGCAGTATTTT.

A word on this clone: An end of the junction does not agree with germline; a read error may underlie this. This chain joins TRBV19 and TRBJ1-1; D is ambiguous. The length of the CDR3 is 17 residues. Germline CDR1 and CDR2: LNHDA and SQIVND (reference sequence). The CDR3 DNA is TGTGCCAGTGGTATCAAGGAGTCAGAACTGATGAACACTGAAGCTTTCTTT. Translation: CASGIKESELMNTEAFF.

The chain uses TRBV27 and TRBJ1-5; 9 bases align to TRBD1. The CDR3 totals 13 residues. After removal of 6 bases from V and 7 bases from J, the junction contained 4 bases not matched to a gene. CDR1 MNHEY and CDR2 SMNVEV come from the germline V gene (reference sequence). This CDR3 reads CASRRTGEQPQHF. Here the CDR3 DNA reads TGTGCCAGCAGGAGGACAGGGGAACAGCCCCAGCATTTT.

The chain combines TRBV14 with TRBJ2-5, with D perhaps matching TRBD2 (6 bases). This CDR3 has 16 residues. V was pared by 4 bases and J by 5 bases, with 20 bases between. In germline, CDR1 is SGHDN, CDR2 FVKESK. CDR3 coding DNA: TGTGCCAGCAGCCCCCCCCGCGCGGGGTTGGGGGAGACCCAGTACTTC. As protein: CASSPPRAGLGETQYF. The entire variable domain, with the rest obtained from reference TRBV14 and TRBJ2-5, is as follows: EAGVTQFPSHSVIEKGQTVTLRCDPISGHDNLYWYRRVMGKEIKFLLHFVKESKQDESGMPNNRFLAERTGGTYSTLKVQPAELEDSGVYFCASSPPRAGLGETQYFGPGTRLLVL.

As DNA, the CDR3 is TGTGCCAGCAGTTTGGAGACAGGGGACACTGAAGCTTTCTTT. This translates into CASSLETGDTEAFF. This rearrangement joins TRBV27 to TRBJ1-1, with 8 nucleotides matching TRBD1. Germline assignment: CDR1 MNHEY and CDR2 SMNVEV (reference sequence). The CDR3 loop spans 14 amino acids. V trimming: 3 bases; J trimming: 3 bases; junction bases outside the gene matches: 3.

This rearrangement joins TRBV28 to TRBJ2-1, with D perhaps matching TRBD2 (6 bases). CDR1 is MDHEN, CDR2 SYDVKM, per germline. The CDR3 extends over 15 amino acids. V was cut by 3 bases and J by 4 bases, with 13 bases left in between. CDR3 protein: CASSLLAEYYNEQFF. The CDR3 region has the DNA TGTGCCAGCAGTTTGTTAGCGGAGTATTACAATGAGCAGTTCTTC.